This TCR beta chain was captured in a study of blood T cell repertoires in COVID-19. Study-level information: The United States, Italy and Spain were the sources of the acute and convalescent COVID-19 samples. T cells, B-cell-depleted T cells, or PBMCs supplied cDNA or gDNA.

Germline CDR1 MNHEY, CDR2 SVGAGI. The CDR3 contains 15 residues. The V segment lost 5 bases and the J segment 4 bases; nucleotides outside the gene matches: 5. Original handling: Reference gene primer amplification yielded estimated nucleated cell counts. Assay used: immunoSEQ multiplex PCR; TCRdb lists only in-frame clones, some missing. The D gene and trimming were derived from the DNA, and the V and J assignments and clone size from that table. The sample has approximately 220,000 clones, roughly nine tenths seen once. This receptor was obtained from a man aged 40-49 years with acute or convalescent COVID-19. The V call is TRBV6-5, the J call TRBJ1-1; 12 bases fit TRBD1. Sequencing used peripheral blood. The CDR3 spells CASSPGQGAGTEAFF. DNA for the CDR3: TGTGCCAGCAGTCCGGGACAGGGGGCCGGCACTGAAGCTTTCTTT.